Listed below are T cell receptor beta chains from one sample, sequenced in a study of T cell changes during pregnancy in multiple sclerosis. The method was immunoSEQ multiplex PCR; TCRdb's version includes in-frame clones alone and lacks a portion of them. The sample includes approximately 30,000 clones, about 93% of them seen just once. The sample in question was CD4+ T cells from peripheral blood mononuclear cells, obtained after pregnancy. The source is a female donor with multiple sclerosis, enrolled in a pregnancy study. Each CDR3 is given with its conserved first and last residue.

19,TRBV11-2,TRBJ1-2,CASSLMWRGSRHSNYGYTF
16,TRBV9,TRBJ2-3,CASSEGHRTFTDTQYF
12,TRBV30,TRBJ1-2,CAWSTGDYGYTF
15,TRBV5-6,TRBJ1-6,CASSLDRVRPSPLHF
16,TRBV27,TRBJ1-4,CASSLRRTGENEKLFF
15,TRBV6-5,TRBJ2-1,CASSYSTSGHNEQFF
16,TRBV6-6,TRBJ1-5,CASSGGQGAKGQPQHF
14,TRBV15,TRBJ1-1,CATSRVQGTTEAFF
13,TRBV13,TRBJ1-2,CASSQVDTYGYTF
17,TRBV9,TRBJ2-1,CASSVAGGTSRYNEQFF
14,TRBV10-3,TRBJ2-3,CAISVSSSTDTQYF
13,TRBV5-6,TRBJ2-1,CASSQAGGGEQFF
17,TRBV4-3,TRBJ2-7,CASSQDRRRGASREQYF
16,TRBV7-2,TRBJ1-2,CASSSRSTGEGYGYTF
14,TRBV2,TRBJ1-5,CASSERELNQPQHF
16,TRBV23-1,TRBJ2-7,CASSQFRDSWVYEQYF
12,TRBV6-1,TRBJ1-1,CASPGQNTEAFF
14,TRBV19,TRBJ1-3,CASSITTSGNTIYF
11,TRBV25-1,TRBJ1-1,CASSRNTEAFF
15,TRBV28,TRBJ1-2,CASSSGFQINYGYTF
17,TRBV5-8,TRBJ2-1,CASSRPWPGLRYNEQFF
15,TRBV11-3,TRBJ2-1,CASSLNGGGNNEQFF
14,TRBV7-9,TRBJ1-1,CASSLASGRAEAFF
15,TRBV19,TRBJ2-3,CASSWASGVADTQYF
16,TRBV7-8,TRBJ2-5,CASSWETGLHQETQYF
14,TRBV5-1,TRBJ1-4,CASRATGNSEKLFF
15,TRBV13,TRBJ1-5,CASREDREKFQPQHF
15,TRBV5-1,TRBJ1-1,CASSWGGSVNTEAFF
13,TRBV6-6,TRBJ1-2,CASSTGGGSGYTF
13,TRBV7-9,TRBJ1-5,CASSETRDQPQHF